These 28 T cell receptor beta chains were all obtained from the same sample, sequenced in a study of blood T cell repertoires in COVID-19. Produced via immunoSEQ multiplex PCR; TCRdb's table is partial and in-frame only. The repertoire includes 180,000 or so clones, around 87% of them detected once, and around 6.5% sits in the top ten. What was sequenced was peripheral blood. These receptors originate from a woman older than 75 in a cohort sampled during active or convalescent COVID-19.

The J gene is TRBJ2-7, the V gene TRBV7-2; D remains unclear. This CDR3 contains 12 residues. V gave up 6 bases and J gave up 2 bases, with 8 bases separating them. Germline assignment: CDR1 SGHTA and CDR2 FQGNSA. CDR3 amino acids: CASSTDTYEQYF. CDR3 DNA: TGTGCCAGCAGTACAGATACCTACGAGCAGTACTTC.

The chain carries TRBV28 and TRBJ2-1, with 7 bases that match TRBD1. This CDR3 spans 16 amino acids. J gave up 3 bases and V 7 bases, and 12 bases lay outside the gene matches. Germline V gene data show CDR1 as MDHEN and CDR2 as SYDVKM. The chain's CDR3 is CASTPRRGGYYNEQFF. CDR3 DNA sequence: TGTGCCAGCACCCCCCGTCGAGGGGGCTACTACAATGAGCAGTTCTTC.

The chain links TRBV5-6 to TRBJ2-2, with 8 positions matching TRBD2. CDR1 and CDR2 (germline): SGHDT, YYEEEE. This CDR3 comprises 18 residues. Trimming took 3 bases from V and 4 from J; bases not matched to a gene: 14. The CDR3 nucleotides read TGTGCCAGCAGCTCCCCCCAGGCGGGGGGTGGAAGCACCGGGGAGCTGTTTTTT. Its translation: CASSSPQAGGGSTGELFF.

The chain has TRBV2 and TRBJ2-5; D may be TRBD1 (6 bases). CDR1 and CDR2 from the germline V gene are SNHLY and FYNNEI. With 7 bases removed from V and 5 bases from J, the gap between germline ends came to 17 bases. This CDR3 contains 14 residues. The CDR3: CASTYWQGSETQYF. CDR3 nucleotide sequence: TGTGCCAGCACGTATTGGCAGGGGAGTGAGACCCAGTACTTC.

CDR3: CASSQDPGVNTEAFF. CDR3 DNA sequence: TGTGCCAGCAGCCAAGACCCAGGGGTGAACACTGAAGCTTTCTTT. The rearrangement links TRBV3-1 (or the pseudogene TRBV3-2) to TRBJ1-1; TRBD1 is a possible D gene (6 bases). Trimming stripped 0 bases from V and 0 bases from J, with 8 bases between. The CDR3 has 15 residues. CDR1 is LGHDT and CDR2 is YNNKEL in the germline V gene (reference sequence).

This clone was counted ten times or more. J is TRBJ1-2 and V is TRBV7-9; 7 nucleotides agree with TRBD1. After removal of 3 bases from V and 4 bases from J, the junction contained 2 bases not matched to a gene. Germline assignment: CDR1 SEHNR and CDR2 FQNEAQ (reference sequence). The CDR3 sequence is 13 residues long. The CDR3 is CASSFGTVYGYTF. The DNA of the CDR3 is TGTGCCAGCAGCTTTGGGACAGTCTATGGCTACACCTTC.

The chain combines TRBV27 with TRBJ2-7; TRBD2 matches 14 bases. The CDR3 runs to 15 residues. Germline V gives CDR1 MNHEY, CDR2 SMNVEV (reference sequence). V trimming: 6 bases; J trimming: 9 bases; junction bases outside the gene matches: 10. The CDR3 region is CASRESGTSGSWQYV. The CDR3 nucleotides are TGTGCCAGCAGGGAATCCGGGACTAGCGGGAGTTGGCAGTACGTC.

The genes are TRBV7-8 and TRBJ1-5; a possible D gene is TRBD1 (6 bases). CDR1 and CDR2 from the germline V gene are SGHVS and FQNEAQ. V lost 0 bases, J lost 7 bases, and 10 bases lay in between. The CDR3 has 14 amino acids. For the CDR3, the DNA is TGTGCCAGCAGCTTAGCACAGGGTGGACAGCCCCAGCATTTT. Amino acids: CASSLAQGGQPQHF.

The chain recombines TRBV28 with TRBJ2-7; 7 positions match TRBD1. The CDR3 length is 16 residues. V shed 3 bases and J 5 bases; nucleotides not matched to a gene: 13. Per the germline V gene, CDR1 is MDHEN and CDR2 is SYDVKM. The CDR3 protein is CASSFRSLGQVDEQYF. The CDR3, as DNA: TGTGCCAGCAGTTTCAGATCCCTAGGACAGGTAGACGAGCAGTACTTC.

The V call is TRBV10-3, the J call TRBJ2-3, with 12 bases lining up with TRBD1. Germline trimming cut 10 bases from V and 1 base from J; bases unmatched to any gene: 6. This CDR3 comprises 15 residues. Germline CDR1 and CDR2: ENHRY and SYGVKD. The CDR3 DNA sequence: TGTGCCACAAAGGGACAGGGGGCCGGCACAGATACGCAGTATTTT. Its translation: CATKGQGAGTDTQYF.

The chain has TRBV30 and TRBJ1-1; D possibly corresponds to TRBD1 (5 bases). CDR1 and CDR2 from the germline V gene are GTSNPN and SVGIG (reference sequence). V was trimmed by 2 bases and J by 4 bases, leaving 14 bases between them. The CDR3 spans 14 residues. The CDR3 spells CAWSRGGVGTEAFF. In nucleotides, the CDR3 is TGTGCCTGGAGTCGCGGGGGAGTAGGCACTGAAGCTTTCTTT.

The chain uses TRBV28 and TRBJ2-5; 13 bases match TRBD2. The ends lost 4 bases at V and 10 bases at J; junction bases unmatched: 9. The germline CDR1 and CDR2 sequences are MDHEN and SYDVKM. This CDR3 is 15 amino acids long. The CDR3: CASSSPGLAGPDQYF. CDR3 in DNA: TGTGCCAGCAGTTCCCCGGGACTAGCGGGACCAGACCAGTACTTC.

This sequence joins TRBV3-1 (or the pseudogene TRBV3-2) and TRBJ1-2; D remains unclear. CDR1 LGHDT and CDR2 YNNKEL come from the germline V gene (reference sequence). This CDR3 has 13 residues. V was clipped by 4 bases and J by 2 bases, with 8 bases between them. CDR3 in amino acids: CASSRIQNYGYTF. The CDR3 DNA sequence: TGTGCCAGCAGCCGAATACAGAACTATGGCTACACCTTC.

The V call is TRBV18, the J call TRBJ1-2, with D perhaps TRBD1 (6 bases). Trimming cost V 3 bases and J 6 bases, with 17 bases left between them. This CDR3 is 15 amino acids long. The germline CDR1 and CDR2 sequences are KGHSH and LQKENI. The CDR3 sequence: CASSPEGGSNDGYTF. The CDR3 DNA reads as TGTGCCAGCTCACCCGAGGGGGGGTCTAATGATGGCTACACCTTC.

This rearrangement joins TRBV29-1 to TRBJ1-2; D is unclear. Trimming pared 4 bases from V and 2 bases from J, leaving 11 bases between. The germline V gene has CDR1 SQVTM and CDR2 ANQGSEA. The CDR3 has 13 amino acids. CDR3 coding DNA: TGCAGCGTTGTTCCTCCGGAGAACTATGGCTACACCTTC. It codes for CSVVPPENYGYTF.

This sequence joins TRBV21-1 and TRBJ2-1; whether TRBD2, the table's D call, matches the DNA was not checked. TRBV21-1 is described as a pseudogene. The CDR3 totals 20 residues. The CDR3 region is CASSKRPTSGRASIYNEQFF. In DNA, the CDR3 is TGTGCCAGCAGCAAAAGGCCGACTAGCGGGAGGGCCTCGATCTACAATGAGCAGTTCTTC.

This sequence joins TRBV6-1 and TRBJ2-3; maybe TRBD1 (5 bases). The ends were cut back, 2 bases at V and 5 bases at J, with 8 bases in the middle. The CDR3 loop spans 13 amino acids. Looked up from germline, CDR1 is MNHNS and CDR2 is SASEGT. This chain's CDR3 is CASSETGGDTQYF. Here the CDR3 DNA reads TGTGCCAGCAGTGAAACAGGTGGAGATACGCAGTATTTT.

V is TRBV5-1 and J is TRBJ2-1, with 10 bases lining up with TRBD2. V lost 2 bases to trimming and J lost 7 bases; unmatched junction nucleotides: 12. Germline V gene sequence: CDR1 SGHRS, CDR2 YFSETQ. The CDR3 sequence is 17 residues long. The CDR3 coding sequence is TGCGCCAGCAGCTTAGGGAGCGGGAGGGCCTCGTTTAATGAGCAGTTCTTC. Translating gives CASSLGSGRASFNEQFF.

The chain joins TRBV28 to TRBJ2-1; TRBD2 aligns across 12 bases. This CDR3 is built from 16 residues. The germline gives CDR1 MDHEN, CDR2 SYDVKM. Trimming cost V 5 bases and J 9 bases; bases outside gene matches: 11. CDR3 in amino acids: CASSMGLAGLEGEQFF. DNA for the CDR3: TGTGCCAGCAGTATGGGACTAGCGGGTTTGGAGGGTGAGCAGTTCTTC.

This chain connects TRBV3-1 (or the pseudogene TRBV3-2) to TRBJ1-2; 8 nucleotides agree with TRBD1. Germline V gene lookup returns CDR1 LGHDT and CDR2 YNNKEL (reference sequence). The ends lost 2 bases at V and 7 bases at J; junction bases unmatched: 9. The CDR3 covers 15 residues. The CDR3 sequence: CASSQFDRGGSGYTF. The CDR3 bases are TGTGCCAGCAGCCAATTTGACAGGGGTGGATCTGGCTACACCTTC.

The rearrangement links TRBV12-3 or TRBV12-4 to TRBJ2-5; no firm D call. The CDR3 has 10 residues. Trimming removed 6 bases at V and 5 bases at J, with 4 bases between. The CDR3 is CASSGETQYF. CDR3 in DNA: TGTGCCAGCAGCGGGGAGACCCAGTACTTC.

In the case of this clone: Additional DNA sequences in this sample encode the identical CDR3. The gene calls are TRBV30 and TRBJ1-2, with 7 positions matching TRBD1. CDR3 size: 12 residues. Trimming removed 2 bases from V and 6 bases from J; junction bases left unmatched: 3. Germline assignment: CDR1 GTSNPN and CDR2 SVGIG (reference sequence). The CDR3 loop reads CAWSLTGDGYTF. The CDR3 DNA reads TGTGCCTGGAGTCTTACAGGGGATGGCTACACCTTC.

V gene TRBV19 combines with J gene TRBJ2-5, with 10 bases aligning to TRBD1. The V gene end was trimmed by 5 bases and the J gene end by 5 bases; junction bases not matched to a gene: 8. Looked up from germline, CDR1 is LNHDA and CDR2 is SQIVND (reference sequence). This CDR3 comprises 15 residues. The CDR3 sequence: CASSPGTGAGETQYF. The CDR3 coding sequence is TGTGCCAGTAGTCCCGGGACAGGGGCGGGGGAGACCCAGTACTTC. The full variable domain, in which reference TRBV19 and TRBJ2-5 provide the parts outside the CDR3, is DGGITQSPKYLFRKEGQNVTLSCEQNLNHDAMYWYRQDPGQGLRLIYYSQIVNDFQKGDIAEGYSVSREKKESFPLTVTSAQKNPTAFYLCASSPGTGAGETQYFGPGTRLLVL.

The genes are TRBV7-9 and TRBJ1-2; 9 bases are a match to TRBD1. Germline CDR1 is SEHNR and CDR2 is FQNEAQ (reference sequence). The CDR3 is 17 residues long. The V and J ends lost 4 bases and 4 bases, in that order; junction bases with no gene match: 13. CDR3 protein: CASSSGWTGDFFYGYTF. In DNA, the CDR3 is TGTGCCAGCAGCTCCGGATGGACAGGGGACTTCTTCTATGGCTACACCTTC.

Written as DNA, the CDR3 is TGTGCCAGCAGTAACATAGCGGGAGGGCCTGGAGATACGCAGTATTTT. Protein sequence: CASSNIAGGPGDTQYF. V is TRBV2 and J is TRBJ2-3, with TRBD2 matching over 11 bases. There are 16 residues in the CDR3. The V gene end was trimmed by 5 bases and the J gene end by 5 bases; junction bases not matched to a gene: 9. CDR1 SNHLY and CDR2 FYNNEI come from the germline V gene.

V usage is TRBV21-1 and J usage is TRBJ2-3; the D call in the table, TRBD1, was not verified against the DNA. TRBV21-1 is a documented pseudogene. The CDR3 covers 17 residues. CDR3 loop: CASSRETGVEVTDTQYF. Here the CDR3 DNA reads TGTGCCAGCAGCAGAGAAACAGGGGTGGAAGTGACAGATACGCAGTATTTT.

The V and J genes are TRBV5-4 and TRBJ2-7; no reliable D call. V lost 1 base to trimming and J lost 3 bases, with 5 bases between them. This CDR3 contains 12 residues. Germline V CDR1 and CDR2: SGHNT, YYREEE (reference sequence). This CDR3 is CASSLNNYEQYV. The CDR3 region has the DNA TGTGCCAGCAGCTTGAACAACTACGAGCAGTACGTC.

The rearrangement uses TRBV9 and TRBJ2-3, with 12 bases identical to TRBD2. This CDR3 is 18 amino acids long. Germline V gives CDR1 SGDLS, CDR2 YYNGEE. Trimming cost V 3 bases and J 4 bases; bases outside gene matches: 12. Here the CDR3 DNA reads TGTGCCAGCAGCGAGCCCCCCTCGACTAGCGGGGGCTCAGATACGCAGTATTTT. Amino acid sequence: CASSEPPSTSGGSDTQYF.